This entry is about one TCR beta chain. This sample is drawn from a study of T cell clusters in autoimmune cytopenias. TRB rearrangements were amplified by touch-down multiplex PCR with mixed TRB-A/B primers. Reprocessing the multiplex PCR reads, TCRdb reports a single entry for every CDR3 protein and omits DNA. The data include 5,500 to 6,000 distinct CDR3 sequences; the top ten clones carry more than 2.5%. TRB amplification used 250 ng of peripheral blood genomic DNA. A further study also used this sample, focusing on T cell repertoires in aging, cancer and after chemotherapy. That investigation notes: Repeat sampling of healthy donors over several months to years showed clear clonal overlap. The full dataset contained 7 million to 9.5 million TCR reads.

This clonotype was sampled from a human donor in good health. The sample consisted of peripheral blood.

The CDR3 region is CATGHLMNTEAFF. The J gene is TRBJ1-1, the V gene TRBV15. The CDR3 contains 13 residues. The V gene's germline CDR1 is LNHNV and CDR2 YYDKDF (reference sequence). The entire variable domain, with the rest obtained from reference TRBV15 and TRBJ1-1, is as follows: DAMVIQNPRYQVTQFGKPVTLSCSQTLNHNVMYWYQQKSSQAPKLLFHYYDKDFNNEADTPDNFQSRRPNTSFCFLDIRSPGLGDTAMYLCATGHLMNTEAFFGQGTRLTVV.